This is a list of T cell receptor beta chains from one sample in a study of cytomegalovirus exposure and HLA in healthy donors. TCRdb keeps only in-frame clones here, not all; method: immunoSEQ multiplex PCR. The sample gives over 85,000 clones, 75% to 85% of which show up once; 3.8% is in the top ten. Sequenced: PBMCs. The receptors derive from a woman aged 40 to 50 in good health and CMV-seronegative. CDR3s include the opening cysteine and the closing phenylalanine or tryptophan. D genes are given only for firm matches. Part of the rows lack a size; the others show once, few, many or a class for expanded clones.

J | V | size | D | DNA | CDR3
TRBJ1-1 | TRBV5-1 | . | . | TGCGCCAGCAGCTTACAGGGCTCCGACACTGAAGCTTTCTTT | CASSLQGSDTEAFF
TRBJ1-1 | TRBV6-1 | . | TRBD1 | TGTGCCAGCAGTGGGAGCAGGGGGCCTTTTGCAGCTTTCTTT | CASSGSRGPFAAFF
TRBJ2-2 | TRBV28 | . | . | TGTGCCAGCAAATACAGGGAAAACACCGGGGAGCTGTTTTTT | CASKYRENTGELFF
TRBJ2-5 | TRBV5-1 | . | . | TGCGCCAGCAGCCCACAGGGACGCAAAGAGACCCAGTACTTC | CASSPQGRKETQYF
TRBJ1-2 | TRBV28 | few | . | TGTGCCAGCAGTTTAGCGCTCACCCAACGGGGCTACACCTTC | CASSLALTQRGYTF
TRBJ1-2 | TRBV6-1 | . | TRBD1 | TGTGCCAGCAGTGAAGCCCTCACCCCGGGACAGGTTATTAACTATGGCTACACCTTC | CASSEALTPGQVINYGYTF
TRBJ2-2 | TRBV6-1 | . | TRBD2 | TGTGCCAGCAGTGCCAGAGCGGGGGGTGGCGGGGAGCTGTTTTTT | CASSARAGGGGELFF
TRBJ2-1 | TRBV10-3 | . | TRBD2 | TGTGCCATCAGTGGACTAGCGGGGAGCAATGAGCAGTTCTTC | CAISGLAGSNEQFF
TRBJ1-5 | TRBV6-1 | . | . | TGTGCCAGCAGAACGGGTAATGATCAGCCCCAGCATTTT | CASRTGNDQPQHF
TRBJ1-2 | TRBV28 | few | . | TGTGCCAGCAAGACGACAGGCTATGGCTACACCTTC | CASKTTGYGYTF
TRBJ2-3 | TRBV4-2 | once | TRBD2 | TGTGCCATCTCGCTTGGGACTAGAGAGTCAGATACGCAGTATTTT | CAISLGTRESDTQYF
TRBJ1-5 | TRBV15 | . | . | TGTGCCACCAGCCCCATCGGAGGGGCGGATCAGCCCCAGCATTTT | CATSPIGGADQPQHF
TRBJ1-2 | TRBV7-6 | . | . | TGTGCCAGCAGCCCAGACAGCTACTATGGCTACACCTTC | CASSPDSYYGYTF
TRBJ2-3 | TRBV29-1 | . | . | TGCAGCGTTGGGGGTGCTGGGGGCCGGGCAGATACGCAGTATTTT | CSVGGAGGRADTQYF
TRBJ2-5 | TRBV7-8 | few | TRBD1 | TGTGCCAGCAGCTTTCAACCGGGACAGGGGAAAGAGACCCAGTACTTC | CASSFQPGQGKETQYF
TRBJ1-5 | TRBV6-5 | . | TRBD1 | TGTGCCAGCAGTTACCGGGGCAGGGGGCAACAGCCCCAGCATTTT | CASSYRGRGQQPQHF
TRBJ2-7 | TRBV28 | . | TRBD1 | TGTGCCAGCAGGCGAACTGGGACAGGGAGCGAGCAGTACTTC | CASRRTGTGSEQYF
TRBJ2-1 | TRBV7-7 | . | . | TGTGCTAGCAGCCCAGGGTGGGCCTCCTACAATGAGCAGTTCTTC | CASSPGWASYNEQFF
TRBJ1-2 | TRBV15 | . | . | TGTGCCACCAGCTACGGCCAGGGGGGCTACACCTTC | CATSYGQGGYTF
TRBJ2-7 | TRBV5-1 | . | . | TGCGCCAGCAGCTTGGGACAGGCTTTCCACGAGCAGTACTTC | CASSLGQAFHEQYF
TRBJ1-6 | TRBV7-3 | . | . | TGTGCCAGCAGCTTGTACCGAGAATCACCCCTCCACTTT | CASSLYRESPLHF
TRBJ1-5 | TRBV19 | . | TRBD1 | TGTGCCAGTAGTATCTCCCAGGGGGCCGATCAGCCCCAGAATTTT | CASSISQGADQPQNF
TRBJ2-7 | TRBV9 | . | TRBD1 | TGTGCCAGCACACCCACCCCTGGACAGGGGGGACACGAGCAGTACTTC | CASTPTPGQGGHEQYF
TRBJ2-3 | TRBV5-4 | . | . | TGTGCCAGCAGCTCGAGCACAGATACGCAGTATTTT | CASSSSTDTQYF
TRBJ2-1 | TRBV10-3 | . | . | TGTGCCATCAGTGGGCCCCAAGGACAGTACAATGAGCAGTTCTTC | CAISGPQGQYNEQFF
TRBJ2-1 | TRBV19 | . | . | TGTGCCAGTAGTCCGGGGAGCTCCTACAATGAGCAGTTCTTC | CASSPGSSYNEQFF
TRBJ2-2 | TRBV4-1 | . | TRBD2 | TGCGCCAGCAGCCACTTGGGGGTCCGGGGGGGGACCGGGGAGCTGTTTTTT | CASSHLGVRGGTGELFF
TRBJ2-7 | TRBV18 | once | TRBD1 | TGTGCCAGCTCCCTCCGGGACAGTTTGATCGAGCAGTACTTC | CASSLRDSLIEQYF
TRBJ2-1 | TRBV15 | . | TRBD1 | TGTGCCACCAGCAGAGGAGGGACAGGGCACAATGAGCAGTTCTTC | CATSRGGTGHNEQFF
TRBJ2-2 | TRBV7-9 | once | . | TGTGCCAGCAGCTTATCAGGAACCGGGGAGCTGTTTTTT | CASSLSGTGELFF
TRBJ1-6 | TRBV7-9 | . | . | TGTGCCAGCAGGGACGTGTTGCGGGATAATTCACCCCTCCACTTT | CASRDVLRDNSPLHF
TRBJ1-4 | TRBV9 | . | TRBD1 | TGTGCCAGCAGCGTCTCCTCAGGGGGCGCAGGTGAAAAACTGTTTTTT | CASSVSSGGAGEKLFF
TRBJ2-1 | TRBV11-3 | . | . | TGTGCCAGCAGCTTAGGCGGGGTTACGGGTGAGCAGTTCTTC | CASSLGGVTGEQFF
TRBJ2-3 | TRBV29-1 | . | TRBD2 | TGCAGCGTTGGAAGCGGTAGCGGGGGTGATACGCAGTATTTT | CSVGSGSGGDTQYF
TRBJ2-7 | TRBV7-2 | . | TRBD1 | TGTGCCAGCAGCTTTCCGGGACAGGGATCCTACGAGCAGTACTTC | CASSFPGQGSYEQYF
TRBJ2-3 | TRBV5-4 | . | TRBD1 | TGTGCCAGCAGACCGGACAGGGCTTCTTCGGATACGCAGTATTTT | CASRPDRASSDTQYF
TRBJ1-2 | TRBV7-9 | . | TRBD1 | TGTGCCAGCAGCGACATTAGGACAGGGCAAGGCTACACCTTC | CASSDIRTGQGYTF
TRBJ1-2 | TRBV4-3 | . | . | TGCGCCAGCAGCCAGATTGGAGGGAGCCAAGGCTACACCTTC | CASSQIGGSQGYTF
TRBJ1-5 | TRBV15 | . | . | TGTGCCACCACCGAGGGAACGAGCAATCAGCCCCAGCATTTT | CATTEGTSNQPQHF
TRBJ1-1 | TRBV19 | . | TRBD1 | TGTGCCAGTTCCCCGACAGGGGGCACTGAAGCTTTCTTT | CASSPTGGTEAFF
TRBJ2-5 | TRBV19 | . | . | TGTGCCAGTAGTCCCTGGACAGAAGAGACCCAGTACTTC | CASSPWTEETQYF
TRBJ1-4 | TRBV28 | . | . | TGTGCCAGCAGTTTAAGGCCTAGGGAAAAACTGTTTTTT | CASSLRPREKLFF
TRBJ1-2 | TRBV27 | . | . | TGTGCCAGCCGTCATGGCTACACCTTC | CASRHGYTF
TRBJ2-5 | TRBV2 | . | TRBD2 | TGTGCCAGCAGCGCGACTAGCGCACAAGAGACCCAGTACTTC | CASSATSAQETQYF
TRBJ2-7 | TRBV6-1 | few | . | TGTGCCAGCAGTGAAGGGACAAAGACCTACGAGCAGTACTTC | CASSEGTKTYEQYF